This entry describes one TCR beta chain. Its antigen remains undetermined. Per-base qualities were not stored, and no clone one base away is much larger. TCRbeta CDR3 regions were amplified from genomic DNA using the immunoSEQ Assay, a bias-controlled multiplex PCR. In the original analysis: The number of nucleated cells in each sample was estimated from the amplification of reference gene primers within the assay. To quantify the absolute abundance of each unique TCRbeta CDR3 rearrangement, sequence reads were collapsed and filtered. For each sample, productive Simpson clonality was calculated as the square root of Simpson's diversity index over productive rearrangements. In its TCRdb copy, this immuneACCESS table keeps in-frame sequences only and misses some clones. Where compared with another copy, unresolved V genes explain less than half of these, and the others have no known cause. Clone size and V and J calls were adopted from that table, with D and trimming inferred from the DNA. This sample holds 350,000 to 450,000 clones; around 87% were observed only once. Around 1.9% of the sample is held by the ten biggest clonotypes.

Participants in the prospective study were aged roughly 18 to 100 years, lived in approximately 26 United States geographic areas, and enrolled through a virtual design. In the prospective study, cohorts were assigned on the basis of participant-reported clinical history obtained from a screening survey and a study questionnaire. Mobile phlebotomists in the prospective study collected whole blood, serum and a nasopharyngeal or oropharyngeal swab from every participant. Prospective study participants could optionally give additional blood draws and questionnaires over a roughly two-month period. Before DNA extraction, blood samples from the prospective study were shipped at room temperature or frozen. The data stem from a study of blood T cell repertoires in COVID-19 (dated by TCRdb to the early 2020s). Background for the entire study: For ImmuneRACE Cohort 3, a participant was defined as recovered based on two consecutive negative NP/OP PCR tests, clearance by a healthcare professional, or resolution of symptoms. The repertoires were made available in a free public database intended to serve as a resource for research on the immune response to SARS-CoV-2. The prospective study material was composed of cDNA or gDNA derived from T cells, B-cell-depleted T cells, or PBMCs. Samples came from the ongoing ImmuneRACE study (first 160 participants) plus 1,254 subjects from 6 global collaborators. Where available, HLA class I and class II types were taken from metadata supplied by the sample provider and were not determined by assay-based typing. Subjects who had been exposed to COVID-19, were actively infected with it, or had recovered from it provided the deeply sampled blood TCRbeta repertoires that made up the dataset. Samples from collaborators originated in the United States, Italy and Spain and spanned both the acute and convalescent phases of COVID-19. Sample metadata almost always included a de-identified subject ID, COVID-19 status, age in years and sex.

General study outcomes and caveats: Clinical and demographic metadata were provided uncurated, with the amount varying by source and participant.

The origin of this receptor is a man aged 35 to 55 in a cohort exposed to, infected with or recovered from COVID-19 (not recorded which). Sequenced: PBMCs or T cells enriched from blood (not recorded which).

DNA sequence: TGTGCCAGCAGCTTGGCCGTCAGCGGGAGCGGCACAGATACGCAGTATTTT. The encoded protein is CASSLAVSGSGTDTQYF. The V and J genes are TRBV5-4 and TRBJ2-3; TRBD2 aligns with 8 central bases. As encoded in the germline V gene (reference sequence), CDR1 is SGHNT while CDR2 is YYREEE. The CDR3 runs 17 residues from the cysteine to the phenylalanine. Of the read, only the CDR3 DNA is kept; its 51 bases are in frame from base 1. V is trimmed back by 0 bases and J by 1 base, and the junction contains 7 bases that no gene match accounts for.